Described below is a single T cell receptor (beta chain) sequence and its context. The cohort comprised adults aged roughly 18 to 95 years residing in approximately 22 US areas. The data were taken from a study of blood T cell repertoires in COVID-19. In the study overall: Sample material is recorded as cDNA or gDNA derived from T cells, B-cell-depleted T cells, or PBMCs.

Here immunoSEQ multiplex PCR was the method, and the copy in TCRdb shows in-frame clones only, minus some. Here the sample spans about 320,000 clones, roughly nine tenths being singletons. Germline V gives CDR1 SGDLS, CDR2 YYNGEE. There are 17 residues in the CDR3. Losses at the gene ends were 4 bases for V and 1 base for J; bases not matched to a gene: 12. The sequencing input was PBMCs or T cells enriched from blood (not recorded which). The chain employs TRBV9 and TRBJ1-1; TRBD1 aligns across 8 bases. The TCR sequence derives from a woman in her 30s who had been exposed to COVID-19. The CDR3 spells CASSSSPWTGSNTEAFF. The CDR3 DNA follows: TGTGCCAGCAGCTCAAGCCCCTGGACAGGGTCGAACACTGAAGCTTTCTTT.